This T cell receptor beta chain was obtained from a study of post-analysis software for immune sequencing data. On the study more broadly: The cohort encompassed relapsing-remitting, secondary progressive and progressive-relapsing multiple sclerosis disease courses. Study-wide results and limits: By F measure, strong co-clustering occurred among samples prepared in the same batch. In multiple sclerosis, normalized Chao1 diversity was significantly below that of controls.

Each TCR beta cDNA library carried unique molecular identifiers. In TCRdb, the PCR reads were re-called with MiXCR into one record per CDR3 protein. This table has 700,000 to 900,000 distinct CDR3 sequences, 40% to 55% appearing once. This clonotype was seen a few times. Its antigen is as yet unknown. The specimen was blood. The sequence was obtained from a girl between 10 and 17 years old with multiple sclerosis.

Written as DNA, the CDR3 is TGCAGTGCTAGAGATCCACTGGCGGGTTCACCCCTCCACTTT. This encodes CSARDPLAGSPLHF. The chain combines TRBV20-1 with TRBJ1-6; D uncertain. V lost 0 bases and J lost 9, with 12 bases in between. This CDR3 comprises 14 residues. Per the germline V gene, CDR1 is DFQATT and CDR2 is SNEGSKA (reference sequence).